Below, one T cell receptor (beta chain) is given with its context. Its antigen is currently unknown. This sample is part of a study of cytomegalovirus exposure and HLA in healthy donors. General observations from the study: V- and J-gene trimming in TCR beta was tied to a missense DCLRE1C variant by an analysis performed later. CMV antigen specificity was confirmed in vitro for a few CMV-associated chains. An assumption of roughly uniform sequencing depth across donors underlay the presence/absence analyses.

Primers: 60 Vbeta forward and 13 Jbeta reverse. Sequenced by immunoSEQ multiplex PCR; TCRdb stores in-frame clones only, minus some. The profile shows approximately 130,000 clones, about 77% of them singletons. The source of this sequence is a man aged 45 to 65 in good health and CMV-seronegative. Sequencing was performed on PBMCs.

Here the CDR3 reads CASSLVLASYNEQFF. The CDR3 nucleotides are TGTGCCAGCAGCTTAGTACTAGCATCCTACAATGAGCAGTTCTTC. The chain links TRBV11-1 to TRBJ2-1; D might be TRBD2 (6 bases). Germline CDR1 is SGHAT and CDR2 is FQDESV (reference sequence). There are 15 residues in the CDR3. Trimming removed 1 base at V and 1 base at J, with 8 bases between.